This TCR beta chain came from a study of shared clonotypes between healthy human individuals. Across the study: Donors had three CD4 naive, three CD4 memory, two CD8 naive and one CD8 memory plate apiece.

Study donors comprised healthy, HIV-negative adults devoid of recent acute infection or vaccination. Every one of the donors was a Caucasian adult that lived in Nashville, Tennessee. Here immunoSEQ multiplex PCR was the method, and the copy in TCRdb shows in-frame clones only, minus some. The sample records 2,100,000 or so clones, 90% to 96% being singletons. As concerns this clone: What it binds is unknown.

Germline loops: CDR1 LNHDA, CDR2 SQIVND (reference sequence). V was clipped by 5 bases and J by 10 bases; unmatched bases: 4. The CDR3 contains 13 residues. Study-wide findings and caveats: Among donors, sharing of clonotypes was expected to be affected by sequencing depth.

The source is a man younger than 30 in good health. This sequence joins TRBV19 and TRBJ2-1, with TRBD2 matching over 11 bases. Material for sequencing was naive CD4+ T cells sorted from blood. Subset denoted: CD45RA+ positively selected. The CDR3 DNA sequence: TGTGCCAGTAGTTTAGCGGGAGGGAGGGAGCAGTTCTTC. It encodes CASSLAGGREQFF.